This T cell receptor beta chain was recovered during a study of T-cell reconstitution after alpha-beta-depleted transplantation in children. The table lists this clonotype with many counts. TCRbeta library preparation incorporated unique molecular identifiers. TCRdb recomputed calls from the PCR reads with MiXCR, one row per CDR3 protein. The repertoire consists of a few hundred thousand distinct CDR3 sequences, with around 9.6% occurring once and the leading ten covering 9.5% to 13%. CDR3 length equals 15 residues. V lost 0 bases to trimming and J lost 3 bases; unmatched junction nucleotides: 4. The germline gives CDR1 SGHDT, CDR2 YYEEEE.

The chain couples TRBV5-6 to TRBJ2-5; TRBD2 aligns across 8 bases. The material sequenced was PBMCs from the stem cell graft donor, taken from the stem cell graft. The sequence came from a human donor who donated a stem cell graft to a child with SCID. The chain's CDR3 is CASSLAGLGEETQYF. For the CDR3, the DNA is TGTGCCAGCAGCTTGGCGGGACTAGGGGAAGAGACCCAGTACTTC.